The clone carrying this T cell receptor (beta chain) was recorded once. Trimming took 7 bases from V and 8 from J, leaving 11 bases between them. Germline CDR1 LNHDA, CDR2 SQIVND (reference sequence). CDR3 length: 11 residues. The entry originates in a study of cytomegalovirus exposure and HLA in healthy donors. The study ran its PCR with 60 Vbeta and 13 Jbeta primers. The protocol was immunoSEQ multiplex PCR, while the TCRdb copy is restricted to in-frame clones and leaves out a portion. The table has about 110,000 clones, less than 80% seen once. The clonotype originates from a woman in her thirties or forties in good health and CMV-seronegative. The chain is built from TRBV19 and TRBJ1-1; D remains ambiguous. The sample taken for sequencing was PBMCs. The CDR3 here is CASKKIGEAFF. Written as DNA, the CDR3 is TGTGCCAGTAAGAAAATCGGGGAAGCTTTCTTT.